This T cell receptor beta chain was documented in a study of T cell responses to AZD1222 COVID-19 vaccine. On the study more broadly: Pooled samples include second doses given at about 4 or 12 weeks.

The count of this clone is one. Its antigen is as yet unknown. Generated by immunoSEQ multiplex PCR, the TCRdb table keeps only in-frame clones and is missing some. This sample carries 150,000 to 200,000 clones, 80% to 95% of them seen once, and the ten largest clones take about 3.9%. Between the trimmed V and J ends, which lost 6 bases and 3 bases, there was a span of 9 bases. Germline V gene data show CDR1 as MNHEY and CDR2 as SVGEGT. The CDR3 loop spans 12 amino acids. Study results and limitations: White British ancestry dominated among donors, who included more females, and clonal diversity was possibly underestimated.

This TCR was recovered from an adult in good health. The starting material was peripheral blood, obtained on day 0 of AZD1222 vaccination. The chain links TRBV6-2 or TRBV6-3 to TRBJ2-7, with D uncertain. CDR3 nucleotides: TGTGCCAGCAGCCTCCACTTCTACGAGCAGTACTTC. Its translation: CASSLHFYEQYF.